This T cell receptor (beta chain) was recovered during a study of CD8+CD57+ T cells in acquired aplastic anemia. Study background: Isolated CD4+ and CD8+ cells, once sorted, yielded DNA averaging around 3.3 ug.

Profiling of TCR beta VDJ combinations and CDR3 sequences used genomic DNA as template. TCRdb redid the calling of the reads with MiXCR, one entry per CDR3 protein. In the table there are 75,000 to 80,000 distinct CDR3 sequences, roughly three quarters of which are singletons. Findings and caveats of the study: Overlapping CD8+ CDR3 repertoires of patients and controls contained roughly 27 shared sequences.

Sequencing was done on patients that had shown CD8+CD57+ cell expansion by flow cytometry. About this clonotype: The antigen is undetermined.

Per germline, CDR1 LNHDA and CDR2 SQIVND (reference sequence). V lost 2 bases, J lost 7 bases, and 15 bases lay in between. The CDR3 is 15 amino acids. This chain links TRBV19 with TRBJ2-1; D perhaps matches TRBD2 (5 bases). Sequenced: sorted CD4+, CD8+, or CD8+CD57+ T cells (not recorded which) from PBMCs. The source of this sequence is a human donor with aplastic anemia. DNA of the CDR3: TGTGCCAGTAGTATATTTAGCGTCGAGGGAAATGAGCAGTTCTTC. It encodes CASSIFSVEGNEQFF.